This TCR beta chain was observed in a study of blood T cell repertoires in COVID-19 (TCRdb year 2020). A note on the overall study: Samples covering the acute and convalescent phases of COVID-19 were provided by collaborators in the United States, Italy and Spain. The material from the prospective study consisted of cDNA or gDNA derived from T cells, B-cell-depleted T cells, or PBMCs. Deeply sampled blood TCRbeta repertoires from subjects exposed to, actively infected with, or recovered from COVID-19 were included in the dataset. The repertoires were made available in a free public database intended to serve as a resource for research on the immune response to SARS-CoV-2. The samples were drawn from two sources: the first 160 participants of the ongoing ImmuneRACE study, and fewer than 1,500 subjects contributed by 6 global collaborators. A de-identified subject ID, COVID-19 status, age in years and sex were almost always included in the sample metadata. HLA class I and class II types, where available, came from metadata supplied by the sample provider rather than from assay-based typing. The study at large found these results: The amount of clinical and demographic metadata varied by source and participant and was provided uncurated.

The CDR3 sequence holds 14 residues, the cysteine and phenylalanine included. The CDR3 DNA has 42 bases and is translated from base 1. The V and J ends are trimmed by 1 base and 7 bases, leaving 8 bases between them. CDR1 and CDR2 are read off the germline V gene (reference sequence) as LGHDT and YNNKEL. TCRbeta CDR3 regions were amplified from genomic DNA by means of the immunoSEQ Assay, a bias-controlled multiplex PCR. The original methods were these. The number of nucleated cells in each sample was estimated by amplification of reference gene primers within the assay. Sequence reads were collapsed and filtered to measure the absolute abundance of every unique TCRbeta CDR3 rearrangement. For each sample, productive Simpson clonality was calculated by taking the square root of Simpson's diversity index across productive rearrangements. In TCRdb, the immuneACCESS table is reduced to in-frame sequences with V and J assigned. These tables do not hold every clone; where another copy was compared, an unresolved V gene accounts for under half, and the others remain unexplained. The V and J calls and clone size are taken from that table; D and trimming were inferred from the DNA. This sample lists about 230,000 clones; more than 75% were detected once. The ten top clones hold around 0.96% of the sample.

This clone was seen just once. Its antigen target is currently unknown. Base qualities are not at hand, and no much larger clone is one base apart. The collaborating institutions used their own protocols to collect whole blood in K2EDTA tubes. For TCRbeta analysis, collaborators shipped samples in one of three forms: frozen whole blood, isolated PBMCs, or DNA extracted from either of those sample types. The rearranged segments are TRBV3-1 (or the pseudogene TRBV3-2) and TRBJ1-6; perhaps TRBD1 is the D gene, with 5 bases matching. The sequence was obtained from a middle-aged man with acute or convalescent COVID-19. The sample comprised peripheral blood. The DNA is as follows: TGTGCCAGCAGCCAAGGACAGACGAATTCACCCCTCCACTTT. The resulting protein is CASSQGQTNSPLHF.